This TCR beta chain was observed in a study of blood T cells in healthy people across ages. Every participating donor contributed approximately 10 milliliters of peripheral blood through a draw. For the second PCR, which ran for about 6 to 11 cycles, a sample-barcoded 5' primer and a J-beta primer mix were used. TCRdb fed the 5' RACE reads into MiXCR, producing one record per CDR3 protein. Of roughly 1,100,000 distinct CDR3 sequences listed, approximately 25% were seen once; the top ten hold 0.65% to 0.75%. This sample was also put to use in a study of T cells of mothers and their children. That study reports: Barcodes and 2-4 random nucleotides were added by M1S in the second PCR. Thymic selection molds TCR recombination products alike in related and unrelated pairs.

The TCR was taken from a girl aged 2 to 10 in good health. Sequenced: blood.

The CDR3 loop is CSVVDNEQFF. CDR3 bases: TGCAGCGTTGTGGACAATGAGCAGTTCTTC. The chain uses TRBV29-1 and TRBJ2-1; D is ambiguous. The CDR3 length is 10 residues. Germline values: CDR1 SQVTM, CDR2 ANQGSEA. The V gene lost 4 bases and the J gene lost 5 bases, with 3 bases spanning the gap.